Listed here is a single T cell receptor beta chain. Living in 20 to 30 US areas, the participants were between 18 and 89 years of age. Clinical history reported by participants formed the basis on which cohorts were assigned. These data belong to a study of blood T cell repertoires in COVID-19. The germline CDR1 and CDR2 sequences are LGHDT and YNNKEL (reference sequence). V shed 0 bases and J shed 2 bases, with 10 bases lying between them. This CDR3 contains 16 residues. In the source study's methods: The authors estimated nucleated cell counts from reference gene primer amplification. Some clones are missing from TCRdb's copy, which holds only in-frame ones; the method was immunoSEQ multiplex PCR. From that table come the V and J calls and clone size; the DNA was used to work out D and trimming. The sample shows under 250,000 clones, nearly 90% of them seen only once.

The chain couples TRBV3-1 (or the pseudogene TRBV3-2) to TRBJ2-2; possibly TRBD2 for D (6 bases). The sample was PBMCs or T cells enriched from blood (not recorded which). The clonotype originates from a young man who had recovered from COVID-19. This CDR3 is CASSQERGLNTGELFF. CDR3 coding DNA: TGTGCCAGCAGCCAAGAACGGGGACTCAACACCGGGGAGCTGTTTTTT.